Listed here are 20 T cell receptor beta chains from one sample, sequenced in a study of shared clonotypes between healthy human individuals. Using immunoSEQ multiplex PCR, the repertoire was profiled, and TCRdb retains in-frame clones only, with some absent. The data hold around 750,000 clones, with under 80% observed a single time. The sample comprised memory CD4+ T cells sorted from blood. Subset defined: CD45RA-negative fraction. The receptors come from a woman under 40 in good health.

The chain uses TRBV10-1 and TRBJ1-5; no clear D gene. Trimming took off 0 bases at V and 4 bases at J, with 4 bases between the two ends. Looked up from germline, CDR1 is WNHNN and CDR2 is SYGVQD (reference sequence). This CDR3 is 13 amino acids long. The CDR3 loop is CASSESTNQPQHF. The CDR3 DNA sequence: TGCGCCAGCAGTGAGTCAACGAATCAGCCCCAGCATTTT.

V and J are TRBV28 and TRBJ2-6; perhaps TRBD1 as D (6 bases). Germline V gives CDR1 MDHEN, CDR2 SYDVKM. The CDR3 runs to 15 residues. Trimming removed 6 bases at V and 0 bases at J, with 9 bases between. CDR3 coding DNA: TGTGCCAGCAGCCTGACAGGCTCTGGGGCCAACGTCCTGACTTTC. Protein product: CASSLTGSGANVLTF.

The CDR3 DNA follows: TGTGCCATCGGCGGGATATTTAATGAAAAACTGTTTTTT. It encodes CAIGGIFNEKLFF. The chain combines TRBV28 with TRBJ1-4, with no clear D. The germline V and J ends were trimmed by 10 bases and 4 bases, with 13 bases remaining between them. The CDR3 loop spans 13 amino acids. Germline V gives CDR1 MDHEN, CDR2 SYDVKM.

The chain uses TRBV27 and TRBJ1-5; 7 bases map to TRBD1. Trimming took 2 bases from V and 6 from J; bases not matched to a gene: 7. The CDR3 runs to 15 residues. Germline V lookup: CDR1 MNHEY, CDR2 SMNVEV (reference sequence). The CDR3 here is CASSLGGGLGQPQHF. For the CDR3, the DNA is TGTGCCAGCAGTTTAGGAGGGGGCCTGGGTCAGCCCCAGCATTTT.

A word on this clone: Additional DNA sequences in this sample encode the identical CDR3. The chain combines TRBV14 with TRBJ2-3; perhaps TRBD2 as D (5 bases). The CDR3 totals 16 residues. Germline V gene data show CDR1 as SGHDN and CDR2 as FVKESK. The V and J ends lost 1 base and 0 bases respectively, with 11 bases between them. The CDR3 spells CASSQVGGSSTDTQYF. DNA for the CDR3: TGTGCCAGCAGCCAAGTTGGCGGGTCTAGCACAGATACGCAGTATTTT. Variable domain in full (rest from reference TRBV14 and TRBJ2-3): EAGVTQFPSHSVIEKGQTVTLRCDPISGHDNLYWYRRVMGKEIKFLLHFVKESKQDESGMPNNRFLAERTGGTYSTLKVQPAELEDSGVYFCASSQVGGSSTDTQYFGPGTRLTVL.

The V call is TRBV5-1, the J call TRBJ1-3; 8 bases align to TRBD1. V trimming: 4 bases; J trimming: 3 bases; junction bases outside the gene matches: 6. Germline V CDR1 and CDR2: SGHRS, YFSETQ. This CDR3 spans 15 amino acids. This chain's CDR3 is CASSPTGQGGNTIYF. CDR3 nucleotide sequence: TGCGCCAGCAGCCCCACCGGACAGGGTGGAAACACCATATATTTT.

V usage is TRBV28 and J usage is TRBJ1-4, with 7 bases fitting TRBD1. The junction had 8 bases not matched to a gene; V was cut back by 8 bases and J by 8 bases. Germline values: CDR1 MDHEN, CDR2 SYDVKM. This CDR3 is 13 amino acids long. CDR3 sequence reads: CASGTTGREKLFF. The CDR3, as DNA: TGTGCCAGCGGAACGACAGGGAGGGAAAAACTGTTTTTT. The entire variable domain, with the rest obtained from reference TRBV28 and TRBJ1-4, is as follows: DVKVTQSSRYLVKRTGEKVFLECVQDMDHENMFWYRQDPGLGLRLIYFSYDVKMKEKGDIPEGYSVSREKKERFSLILESASTNQTSMYLCASGTTGREKLFFGSGTQLSVL.

V and J are TRBV2 and TRBJ1-1; no definite D call. In germline, CDR1 is SNHLY, CDR2 FYNNEI. V was shortened by 4 bases and J by 1 base, with 10 bases between the two germline ends. The CDR3 loop spans 14 amino acids. The CDR3 is CASSVDYGNTEAFF. The CDR3 DNA reads TGTGCCAGCAGTGTTGATTACGGGAACACTGAAGCTTTCTTT.

The chain employs TRBV4-1 and TRBJ2-5; TRBD2 aligns across 7 bases. Trimming removed 2 bases from V and 5 bases from J; junction bases left unmatched: 11. The CDR3 runs to 16 residues. The V gene's germline CDR1 is MGHRA and CDR2 YSYEKL. The CDR3: CASSQPLAGVRETQYF. The DNA of the CDR3 is TGCGCCAGCAGCCAACCCCTTGCGGGAGTTCGCGAGACCCAGTACTTC.

This chain links TRBV4-1 with TRBJ2-7; D is uncertain. The germline V gene encodes CDR1 MGHRA and CDR2 YSYEKL. The V end lost 2 bases, the J end lost 2 bases, and 13 bases lay between the germline ends. This CDR3 region has 15 residues. The CDR3 nucleotides read TGCGCCAGCAGCCAAAAAAGTCCCGAACCCTACGAGCAGTACTTC. Translated: CASSQKSPEPYEQYF.

The genes are TRBV4-1 and TRBJ2-4; TRBD1 agrees at 11 bases. CDR3 size: 15 residues. Germline lookup yields CDR1 MGHRA and CDR2 YSYEKL. The V segment lost 1 base and the J segment 8 bases; nucleotides outside the gene matches: 4. This CDR3 reads CASSQAGTGGDIQYF. In nucleotides, the CDR3 is TGCGCCAGCAGCCAAGCGGGGACAGGGGGGGACATTCAGTACTTC.

This clone was recorded a few times. The sample contains more than one DNA sequence encoding this CDR3. The J gene is TRBJ1-5, the V gene TRBV30, with D perhaps matching TRBD1 (5 bases). Between the trimmed V and J ends, which lost 0 bases and 3 bases, there was a span of 12 bases. Germline V gives CDR1 GTSNPN, CDR2 SVGIG (reference sequence). The CDR3 spans 15 residues. CDR3 nucleotide sequence: TGTGCCTGGAGTGTTAAGGGGTTAGACAATCAGCCCCAGCATTTT. This gives the protein CAWSVKGLDNQPQHF.

The chain has TRBV11-2 and TRBJ2-4; a weak D match, TRBD2 (6 bases). Germline V gives CDR1 SGHAT, CDR2 FQNNGV. The germline V and J ends were trimmed by 2 bases and 2 bases, with 13 bases remaining between them. The CDR3 runs 16 residues. CDR3 nucleotides: TGTGCCAGCAGCTTACGGACTACGGGTACCAAAAACATTCAGTACTTC. Amino acid sequence: CASSLRTTGTKNIQYF.

This clone was picked up one time. This chain joins TRBV9 and TRBJ2-3; the match to TRBD2 covers 7 bases. Unmatched junction bases numbered 4, after V lost 4 bases and J lost 2 bases. The CDR3 spans 14 residues. Germline values: CDR1 SGDLS, CDR2 YYNGEE. CDR3 sequence: CASSLAGLTDTQYF. The CDR3 bases are TGTGCCAGCAGCTTAGCGGGCCTCACAGATACGCAGTATTTT. Drawing the rest from reference TRBV9 and TRBJ2-3, the complete variable domain is DSGVTQTPKHLITATGQRVTLRCSPRSGDLSVYWYQQSLDQGLQFLIQYYNGEERAKGNILERFSAQQFPDLHSELNLSSLELGDSALYFCASSLAGLTDTQYFGPGTRLTVL.

The rearrangement links TRBV10-3 to TRBJ2-7; TRBD2 aligns across 9 bases. Germline V gene lookup returns CDR1 ENHRY and CDR2 SYGVKD. The CDR3 has 14 residues. J was trimmed by 3 bases and V by 4 bases; bases with no gene match: 4. DNA for the CDR3: TGTGCCATCAGTGTATTAGCGGGGGACTACGAGCAGTACTTC. Translated, it gives CAISVLAGDYEQYF.

This chain uses TRBV10-3 with TRBJ2-7; D might be TRBD2 (6 bases). The CDR3 length is 15 residues. CDR1 ENHRY and CDR2 SYGVKD come from the germline V gene. V was clipped by 0 bases and J by 3 bases, with 12 bases between them. As DNA, the CDR3 is TGTGCCATCAGTGAGTCGACTAGACTAAACTACGAGCAGTACTTC. Protein product: CAISESTRLNYEQYF.

This clone was found many times. The chain is built from TRBV6-6 and TRBJ2-1, with D perhaps TRBD1 or TRBD2 (5 bases each). This CDR3 has 14 residues. Trimming removed 6 bases from V and 9 bases from J, with 18 bases in between. Germline loops: CDR1 MNHNY, CDR2 SVGAGI (reference sequence). CDR3 amino acids: CASSPSGDVSEQFF. DNA for the CDR3: TGTGCCAGCAGCCCCTCCGGGGACGTAAGTGAGCAGTTCTTC.

This chain connects TRBV5-1 to TRBJ2-7; TRBD1 or TRBD2 may be the D gene (5 bases each). There are 16 residues in the CDR3. Per germline, CDR1 SGHRS and CDR2 YFSETQ. V lost 0 bases and J 3 bases, leaving 16 bases between the germline ends. The CDR3 region has the DNA TGCGCCAGCAGCTTGGGGGTCGGGACGGTTAACTACGAGCAGTACTTC. This gives the protein CASSLGVGTVNYEQYF.

This clone was observed a handful of times. The chain recombines TRBV6-1 with TRBJ2-7; TRBD1 matches 11 bases. Germline CDR1 is MNHNS and CDR2 is SASEGT. The CDR3 contains 16 residues. V gave up 1 base and J gave up 2 bases; unmatched junction bases: 4. In DNA, the CDR3 is TGTGCCAGCAGTGAAGGGACAGGGGGCGCGACCTACGAGCAGTACTTC. Protein: CASSEGTGGATYEQYF.

The chain joins TRBV5-1 to TRBJ1-1, with D possibly TRBD1 on 5 matching bases. CDR1 and CDR2 (germline): SGHRS, YFSETQ. There are 15 residues in the CDR3. Trimming stripped 5 bases from V and 0 bases from J, with 14 bases between. The CDR3 DNA reads as TGCGCCAGCAGAGAACACCAAGGGGTGAACACTGAAGCTTTCTTT. Protein sequence: CASREHQGVNTEAFF.